The rows below give T cell receptor beta chains drawn from one sample of a study of blood T cell repertoires in COVID-19. The protocol was immunoSEQ multiplex PCR, while the TCRdb copy is restricted to in-frame clones and leaves out a portion. The sample consists of over 100,000 clones, approximately 86% of them appearing once. Sequencing was carried out using peripheral blood. The receptors here all came from a woman in her 70s with COVID-19, enrolled during active disease. Each CDR3 is given with its conserved first and last residue. A D gene is named only where the DNA matches it firmly. Size tells how often a clone was seen (once, few, many) or the class of an expanded clone, and some rows leave it out.

D gene	V gene	clone size	J gene	CDR3 protein
NA	TRBV2	NA	TRBJ2-7	CASSVSFEQYF
NA	TRBV28	NA	TRBJ2-7	CASSLGQRQIQYF
NA	TRBV3-1/TRBV3-2	NA	TRBJ2-7	CASSRTGDGSEQYF
TRBD2	TRBV29-1	NA	TRBJ2-2	CSVRGGGSGELFF
TRBD1	TRBV6-5	NA	TRBJ1-5	CASSLDRGNQPQHF
TRBD1	TRBV29-1	NA	TRBJ2-3	CSVESSGTEHSTDTQYF
NA	TRBV28	once	TRBJ1-4	CASSIPQEKLFF
TRBD1	TRBV28	NA	TRBJ2-5	CASSYYRGVETQYF
NA	TRBV6-6	NA	TRBJ1-5	CASRGDSNQPQHF
TRBD1	TRBV3-1/TRBV3-2	NA	TRBJ1-1	CASSHTGGTEAFF
TRBD1	TRBV6-5	NA	TRBJ1-1	CASSDRGLPNTEAFF
NA	TRBV6-5	NA	TRBJ1-4	CASSSAGAVNEKLFF
NA	TRBV3-1/TRBV3-2	NA	TRBJ1-4	CASSQWGRNEKLFF
NA	TRBV7-2	NA	TRBJ1-5	CASSLDAGFSNQPQHF
NA	TRBV19	NA	TRBJ1-5	CASTTQSLGRGSRQPQHF
NA	TRBV28	NA	TRBJ2-3	CASSPSPPQADTQYF
NA	TRBV5-4	NA	TRBJ1-1	CASSLGAPLMNTEAFF
NA	TRBV10-3	NA	TRBJ2-2	CAISELPGQTTGELFF
NA	TRBV18	few	TRBJ2-3	CASSPRELTDTQYF
TRBD2	TRBV30	NA	TRBJ2-1	CAWTYRPGLAGGNEQFF
TRBD1	TRBV2	NA	TRBJ1-1	CASRAGTGGTEAFF
TRBD2	TRBV7-3	NA	TRBJ2-2	CASGTGLAGVPGELFF